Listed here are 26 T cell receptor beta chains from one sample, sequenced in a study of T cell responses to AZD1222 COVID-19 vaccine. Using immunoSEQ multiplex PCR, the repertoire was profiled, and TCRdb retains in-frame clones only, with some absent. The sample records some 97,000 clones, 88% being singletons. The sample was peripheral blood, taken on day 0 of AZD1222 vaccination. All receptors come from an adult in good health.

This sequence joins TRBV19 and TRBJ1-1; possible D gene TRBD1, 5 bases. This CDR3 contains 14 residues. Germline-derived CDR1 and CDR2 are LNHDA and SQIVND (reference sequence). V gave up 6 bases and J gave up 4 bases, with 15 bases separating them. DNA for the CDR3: TGTGCCAGTAGGTTTTTTCAGGGCGGCACTGAAGCTTTCTTT. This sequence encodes CASRFFQGGTEAFF.

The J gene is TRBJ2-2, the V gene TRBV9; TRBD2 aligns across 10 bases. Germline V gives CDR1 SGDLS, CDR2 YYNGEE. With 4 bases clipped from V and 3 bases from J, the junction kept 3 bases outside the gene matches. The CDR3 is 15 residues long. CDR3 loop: CASSLAGEHTGELFF. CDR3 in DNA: TGTGCCAGCAGCCTAGCGGGAGAGCACACCGGGGAGCTGTTTTTT.

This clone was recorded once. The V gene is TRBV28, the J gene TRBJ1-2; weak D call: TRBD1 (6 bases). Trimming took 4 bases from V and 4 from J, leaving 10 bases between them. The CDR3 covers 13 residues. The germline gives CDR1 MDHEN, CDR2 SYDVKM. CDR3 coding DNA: TGTGCCAGCAGTTCCAGGACAGCCTATGGCTACACCTTC. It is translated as CASSSRTAYGYTF.

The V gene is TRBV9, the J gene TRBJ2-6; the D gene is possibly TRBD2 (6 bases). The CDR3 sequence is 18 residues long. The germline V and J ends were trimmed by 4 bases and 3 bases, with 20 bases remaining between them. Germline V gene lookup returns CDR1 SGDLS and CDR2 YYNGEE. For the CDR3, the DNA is TGTGCCAGCAGCCCAAGGGACTCCACCTCGGGTGGGGCCAACGTCCTGACTTTC. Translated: CASSPRDSTSGGANVLTF.

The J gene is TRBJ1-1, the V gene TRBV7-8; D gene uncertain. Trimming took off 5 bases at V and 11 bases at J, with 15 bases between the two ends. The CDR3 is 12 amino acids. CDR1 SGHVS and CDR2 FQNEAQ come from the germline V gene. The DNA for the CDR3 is TGTGCCAGCAGCCGCGGTTGGGGAGACGCTTTCTTT. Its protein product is CASSRGWGDAFF.

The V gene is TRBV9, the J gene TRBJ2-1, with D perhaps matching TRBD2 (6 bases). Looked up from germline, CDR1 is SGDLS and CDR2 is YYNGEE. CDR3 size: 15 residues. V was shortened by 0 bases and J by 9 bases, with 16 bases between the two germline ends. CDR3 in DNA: TGTGCCAGCAGCGTAGATCCGAGTCTCGGGGGTGAGCAGTTCTTC. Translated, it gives CASSVDPSLGGEQFF.

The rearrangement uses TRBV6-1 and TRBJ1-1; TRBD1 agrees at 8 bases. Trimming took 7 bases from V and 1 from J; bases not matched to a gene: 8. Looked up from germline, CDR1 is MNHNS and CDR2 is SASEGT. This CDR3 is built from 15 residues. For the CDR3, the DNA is TGTGCCAGCACAGACAGGGGCGGGGGGAACACTGAAGCTTTCTTT. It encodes CASTDRGGGNTEAFF.

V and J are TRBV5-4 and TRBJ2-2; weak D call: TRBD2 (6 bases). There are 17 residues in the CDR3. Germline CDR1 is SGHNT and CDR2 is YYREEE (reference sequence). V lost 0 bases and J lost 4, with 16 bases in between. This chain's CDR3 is CASSLVYSGEGTGELFF. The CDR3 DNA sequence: TGTGCCAGCAGCTTGGTGTACTCGGGAGAGGGCACCGGGGAGCTGTTTTTT.

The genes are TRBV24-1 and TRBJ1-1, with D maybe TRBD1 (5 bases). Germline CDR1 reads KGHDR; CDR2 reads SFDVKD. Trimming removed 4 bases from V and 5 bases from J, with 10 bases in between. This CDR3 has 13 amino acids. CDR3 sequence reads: CATSDAGRTEAFF. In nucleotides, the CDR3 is TGTGCCACCAGTGACGCAGGGAGAACTGAAGCTTTCTTT.

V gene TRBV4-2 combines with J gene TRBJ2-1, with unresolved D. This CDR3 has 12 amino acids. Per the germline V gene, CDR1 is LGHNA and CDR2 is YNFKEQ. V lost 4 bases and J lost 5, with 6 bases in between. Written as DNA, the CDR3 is TGTGCCAGCAGCCGAGGAAACAATGAGCAGTTCTTC. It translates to CASSRGNNEQFF.

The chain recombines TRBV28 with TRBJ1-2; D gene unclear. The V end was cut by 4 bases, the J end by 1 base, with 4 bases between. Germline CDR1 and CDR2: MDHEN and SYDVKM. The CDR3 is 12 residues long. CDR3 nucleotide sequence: TGTGCCAGCAGTTCCATTAACTATGGCTACACCTTC. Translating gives CASSSINYGYTF.

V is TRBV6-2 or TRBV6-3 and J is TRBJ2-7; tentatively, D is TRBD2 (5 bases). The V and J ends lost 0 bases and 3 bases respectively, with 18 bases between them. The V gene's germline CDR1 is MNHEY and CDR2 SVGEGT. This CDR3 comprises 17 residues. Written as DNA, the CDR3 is TGTGCCAGCAGTTACTCGAGAGGGATATCGATAGACTACGAGCAGTACTTC. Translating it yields CASSYSRGISIDYEQYF.

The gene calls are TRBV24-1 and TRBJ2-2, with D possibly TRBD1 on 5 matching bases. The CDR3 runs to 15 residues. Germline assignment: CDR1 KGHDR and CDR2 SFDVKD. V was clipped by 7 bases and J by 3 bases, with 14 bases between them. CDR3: CATSNGHRDTGELFF. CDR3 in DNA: TGTGCCACCAGCAACGGACACCGGGACACCGGGGAGCTGTTTTTT.

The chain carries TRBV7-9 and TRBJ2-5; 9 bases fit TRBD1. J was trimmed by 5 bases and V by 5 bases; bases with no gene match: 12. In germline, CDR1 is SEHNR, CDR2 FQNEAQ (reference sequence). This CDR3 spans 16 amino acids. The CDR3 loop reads CASSSNRGPRMETQYF. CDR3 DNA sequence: TGTGCCAGCAGCAGTAACAGGGGGCCTAGGATGGAGACCCAGTACTTC.

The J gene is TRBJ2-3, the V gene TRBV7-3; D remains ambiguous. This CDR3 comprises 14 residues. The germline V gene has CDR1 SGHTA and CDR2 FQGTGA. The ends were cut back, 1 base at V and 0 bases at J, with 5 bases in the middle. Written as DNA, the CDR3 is TGTGCCAGCAGCTTAATGGGAAGCACAGATACGCAGTATTTT. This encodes CASSLMGSTDTQYF.

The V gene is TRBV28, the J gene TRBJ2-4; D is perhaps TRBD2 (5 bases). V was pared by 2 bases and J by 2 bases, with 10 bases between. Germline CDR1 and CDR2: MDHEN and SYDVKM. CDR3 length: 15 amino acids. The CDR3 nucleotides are TGTGCCAGCAGTTTACGGCGGGTGCCCAAAAACATTCAGTACTTC. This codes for CASSLRRVPKNIQYF.

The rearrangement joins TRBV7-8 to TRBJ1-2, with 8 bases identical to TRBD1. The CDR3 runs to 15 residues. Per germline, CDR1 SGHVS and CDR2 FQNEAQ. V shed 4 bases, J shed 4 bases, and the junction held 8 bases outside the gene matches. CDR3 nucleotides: TGTGCCAGCAGCTCCCGCGACAGGGGATTCTATGGCTACACCTTC. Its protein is CASSSRDRGFYGYTF.

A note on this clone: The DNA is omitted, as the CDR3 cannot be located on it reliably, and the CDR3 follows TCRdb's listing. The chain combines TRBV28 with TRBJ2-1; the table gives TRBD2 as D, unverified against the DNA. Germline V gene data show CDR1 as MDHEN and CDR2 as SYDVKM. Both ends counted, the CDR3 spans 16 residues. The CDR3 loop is CASSSSTSGRASPQFF.

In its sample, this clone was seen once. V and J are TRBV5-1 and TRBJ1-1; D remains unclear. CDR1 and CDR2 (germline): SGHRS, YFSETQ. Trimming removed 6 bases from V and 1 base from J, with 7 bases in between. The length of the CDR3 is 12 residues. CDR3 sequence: CASMGANTEAFF. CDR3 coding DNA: TGCGCCAGCATGGGAGCGAACACTGAAGCTTTCTTT.

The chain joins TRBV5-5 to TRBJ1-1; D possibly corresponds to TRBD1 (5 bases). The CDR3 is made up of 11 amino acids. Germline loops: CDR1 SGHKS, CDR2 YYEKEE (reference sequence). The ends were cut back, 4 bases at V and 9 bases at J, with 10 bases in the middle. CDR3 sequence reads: CASSQGPKAFF. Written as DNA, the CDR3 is TGTGCCAGCAGCCAGGGCCCTAAAGCTTTCTTT.

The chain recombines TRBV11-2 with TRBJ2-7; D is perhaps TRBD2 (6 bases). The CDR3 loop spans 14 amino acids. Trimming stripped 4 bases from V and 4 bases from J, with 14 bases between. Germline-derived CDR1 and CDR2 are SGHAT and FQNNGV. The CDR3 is CASSWEVPIYEQYF. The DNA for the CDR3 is TGTGCCAGCAGCTGGGAGGTACCCATTTACGAGCAGTACTTC.

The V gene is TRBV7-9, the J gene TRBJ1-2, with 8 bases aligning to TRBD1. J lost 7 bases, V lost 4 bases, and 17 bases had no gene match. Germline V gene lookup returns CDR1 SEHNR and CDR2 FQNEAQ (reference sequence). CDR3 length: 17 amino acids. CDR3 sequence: CASSSLGVWTGTTGYTF. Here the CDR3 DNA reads TGTGCCAGCAGCTCTCTAGGGGTCTGGACAGGGACCACTGGCTACACCTTC.

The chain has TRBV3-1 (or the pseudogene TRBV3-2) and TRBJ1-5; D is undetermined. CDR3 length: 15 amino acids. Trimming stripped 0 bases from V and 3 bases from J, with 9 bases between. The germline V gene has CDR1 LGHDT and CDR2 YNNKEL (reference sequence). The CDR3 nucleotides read TGTGCCAGCAGCCAAGAGGTCACGTACAATCAGCCCCAGCATTTT. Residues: CASSQEVTYNQPQHF.

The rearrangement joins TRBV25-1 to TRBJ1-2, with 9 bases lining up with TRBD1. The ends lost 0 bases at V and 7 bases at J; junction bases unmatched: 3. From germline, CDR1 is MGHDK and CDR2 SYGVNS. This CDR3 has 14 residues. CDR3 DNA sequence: TGTGCCAGCAGTGAATATGGACAGGGGCCTGGCTACACCTTC. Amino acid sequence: CASSEYGQGPGYTF.

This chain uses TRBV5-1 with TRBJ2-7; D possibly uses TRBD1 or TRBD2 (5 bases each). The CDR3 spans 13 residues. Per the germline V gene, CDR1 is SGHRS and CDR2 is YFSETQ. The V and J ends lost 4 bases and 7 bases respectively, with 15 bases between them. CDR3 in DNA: TGCGCCAGCAGCGGGACGGACGTACGTGAGCAGTACTTC. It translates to CASSGTDVREQYF.

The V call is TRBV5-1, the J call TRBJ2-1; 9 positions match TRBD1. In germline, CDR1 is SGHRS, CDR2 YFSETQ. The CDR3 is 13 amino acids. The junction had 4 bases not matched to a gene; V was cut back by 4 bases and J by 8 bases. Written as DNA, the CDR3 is TGCGCCAGCAGCACCCGGACAGGGGATGAGCAGTTCTTC. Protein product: CASSTRTGDEQFF.